Below are 28 T cell receptor beta chains sequenced from a single sample in a study of T cells after yellow fever vaccination. Via MiXCR, TCRdb re-called the 5' RACE reads, giving one row per CDR3 protein. The top ten hold approximately 15% of the sample, which has a few hundred thousand distinct CDR3 sequences, around a sixth seen once. This specimen was PBMCs, taken about 5 days after the first yellow fever vaccination. These TCRs come from a man between 18 and 29 years old who received the YFV17D yellow fever vaccine.

There are many counts of this clonotype. This chain uses TRBV20-1 with TRBJ1-4; D is uncertain. CDR1 is DFQATT and CDR2 is SNEGSKA in the germline V gene (reference sequence). The CDR3 is 11 amino acids. The V end lost 3 bases, the J end lost 4 bases, and 3 bases lay between the germline ends. The CDR3 here is CSARNNEKLFF. CDR3 nucleotides: TGCAGTGCTAGGAATAATGAAAAACTGTTTTTT.

This clonotype was counted only a few times. The chain recombines TRBV20-1 with TRBJ1-1; D is perhaps TRBD1 (5 bases). Looked up from germline, CDR1 is DFQATT and CDR2 is SNEGSKA (reference sequence). The CDR3 covers 14 residues. In DNA, the CDR3 is TGCAGCCCAAGTCGCACGGGGGAGAACACTGAAGCTTTCTTT. This gives the protein CSPSRTGENTEAFF.

This clonotype showed up just a few times. This chain links TRBV7-2 with TRBJ1-5; unclear D gene. The ends were cut back, 3 bases at V and 6 bases at J, with 6 bases in the middle. This CDR3 has 12 amino acids. From germline, CDR1 is SGHTA and CDR2 FQGNSA. The CDR3 bases are TGTGCCAGCAGCTTCTTACGTCAGCCCCAGCATTTT. It specifies CASSFLRQPQHF. Full variable domain (remainder filled in from reference TRBV7-2 and TRBJ1-5): GAGVSQSPSNKVTEKGKDVELRCDPISGHTALYWYRQSLGQGLEFLIYFQGNSAPDKSGLPSDRFSAERTGGSVSTLTIQRTQQEDSAVYLCASSFLRQPQHFGDGTRLSIL.

In this sample, this clonotype turned up a few times. The rearrangement links TRBV7-6 to TRBJ1-1, with 8 bases identical to TRBD1. The CDR3 sequence is 15 residues long. From germline, CDR1 is SGHVS and CDR2 FNYEAQ. V lost 0 bases to trimming and J lost 7 bases; unmatched junction nucleotides: 7. This CDR3 reads CASSLAGQGAGEAFF. Written as DNA, the CDR3 is TGTGCCAGCAGCTTAGCGGGGCAGGGGGCAGGTGAAGCTTTCTTT.

V usage is TRBV7-2 and J usage is TRBJ2-1, with 10 bases fitting TRBD1. Germline lookup yields CDR1 SGHTA and CDR2 FQGNSA. The CDR3 is 15 amino acids. V was pared by 8 bases and J by 5 bases, with 9 bases of the junction left unmatched. CDR3 DNA: TGTGCCAGCGCCGACGTTGACAGGGGGCACAATGAGCAGTTCTTC. Translating gives CASADVDRGHNEQFF.

The chain links TRBV4-1 to TRBJ1-5, with 9 nucleotides matching TRBD1. This CDR3 spans 17 amino acids. Germline CDR1 is MGHRA and CDR2 is YSYEKL. Trimming cost V 3 bases and J 6 bases; bases outside gene matches: 12. The CDR3 DNA is TGCGCCAGCAGCCATTTCACCCGCGGGGACAGGGTTCAGCCCCAGCATTTT. This codes for CASSHFTRGDRVQPQHF.

The sample holds a few counts of this clonotype. The rearrangement joins TRBV5-5 to TRBJ2-5; D unclear. Trimming removed 0 bases from V and 11 bases from J, with 8 bases in between. The germline CDR1 and CDR2 sequences are SGHKS and YYEKEE (reference sequence). The CDR3 has 11 amino acids. The CDR3 here is CASSLGPNQYF. CDR3 nucleotides: TGTGCCAGCAGCTTGGGGCCGAATCAGTACTTC. Combining the CDR3 with reference TRBV5-5 and TRBJ2-5 gives the whole variable domain DAGVTQSPTHLIKTRGQQVTLRCSPISGHKSVSWYQQVLGQGPQFIFQYYEKEERGRGNFPDRFSARQFPNYSSELNVNALLLGDSALYLCASSLGPNQYFGPGTRLLVL.

This sequence joins TRBV5-6 and TRBJ2-5; D not certain. Trimming pared 3 bases from V and 8 bases from J, leaving 20 bases between. The CDR3 runs 15 residues. Germline loops: CDR1 SGHDT, CDR2 YYEEEE. CDR3 DNA sequence: TGTGCCAGCAGCTCTATGTTTCTGAATACTTTTACCCAGTACTTC. Amino acid sequence: CASSSMFLNTFTQYF. Combining the CDR3 with reference TRBV5-6 and TRBJ2-5 gives the whole variable domain DAGVTQSPTHLIKTRGQQVTLRCSPKSGHDTVSWYQQALGQGPQFIFQYYEEEERQRGNFPDRFSGHQFPNYSSELNVNALLLGDSALYLCASSSMFLNTFTQYFGPGTRLLVL.

This clonotype came up a few times. The rearrangement uses TRBV18 and TRBJ1-2; D is ambiguous. CDR3 length: 17 amino acids. Germline V gene data show CDR1 as KGHSH and CDR2 as LQKENI. Trimming removed 1 base from V and 4 bases from J, with 19 bases in between. Here the CDR3 DNA reads TGTGCCAGCTCACCACAACAGACGAGAAGGCGAACCTATGGCTACACCTTC. This encodes CASSPQQTRRRTYGYTF.

The chain carries TRBV7-3 and TRBJ2-1; TRBD2 aligns across 11 bases. Germline values: CDR1 SGHTA, CDR2 FQGTGA. CDR3 length: 15 amino acids. Trimming took 0 bases from V and 10 from J; bases not matched to a gene: 5. CDR3 DNA: TGTGCCAGCAGCTTAACGCCGGGACTAGCGGAAGAGCAGTTCTTC. This encodes CASSLTPGLAEEQFF.

CDR3 amino acids: CASSAQGLVGYTF. CDR3 nucleotides: TGTGCCAGCAGTGCACAGGGGTTGGTAGGCTACACCTTC. The chain employs TRBV12-3 or TRBV12-4 and TRBJ1-2; 7 bases are a match to TRBD1. The CDR3 totals 13 residues. V shed 5 bases, J shed 8 bases, and the junction held 8 bases outside the gene matches.

The V call is TRBV3-1, the J call TRBJ1-1; D unclear. This CDR3 has 14 amino acids. The germline V gene has CDR1 LGHDT and CDR2 YNNKEL (reference sequence). V was trimmed by 1 base and J by 4 bases, leaving 10 bases between them. CDR3 sequence: CASSQGATGTEAFF. The CDR3 DNA reads TGTGCCAGCAGCCAAGGGGCCACGGGCACTGAAGCTTTCTTT. Variable domain in full (rest from reference TRBV3-1 and TRBJ1-1): DTAVSQTPKYLVTQMGNDKSIKCEQNLGHDTMYWYKQDSKKFLKIMFSYNNKELIINETVPNRFSPKSPDKAHLNLHINSLELGDSAVYFCASSQGATGTEAFFGQGTRLTVV.

This clonotype has only a few counts. The J gene is TRBJ2-1, the V gene TRBV12-3 or TRBV12-4, with 8 nucleotides matching TRBD2. V was clipped by 5 bases and J by 9 bases; unmatched bases: 12. The CDR3 is 15 residues long. The CDR3 protein is CASSVAGGGLGEQFF. CDR3 nucleotide sequence: TGTGCCAGCAGTGTGGCAGGCGGGGGGCTCGGTGAGCAGTTCTTC.

This clonotype came up a few times. CDR3 residues: CASSQDYNSGNTIYF. CDR3 coding DNA: TGCGCCAGCAGCCAAGATTACAACTCTGGAAACACCATATATTTT. The V call is TRBV4-3, the J call TRBJ1-3; D ambiguous. Germline lookup yields CDR1 LGHNA and CDR2 YSLEER. There are 15 residues in the CDR3. Trimming took 0 bases from V and 0 from J, leaving 6 bases between them.

This clonotype was observed at least ten times. The V and J genes are TRBV20-1 and TRBJ2-7; 11 bases agree with TRBD1. CDR3 size: 14 residues. Per the germline V gene, CDR1 is DFQATT and CDR2 is SNEGSKA (reference sequence). J lost 0 bases, V lost 6 bases, and 4 bases had no gene match. The CDR3 nucleotides are TGCAGTGCGTCGGGACAGGGGGTCTCCTACGAGCAGTACTTC. Its translation: CSASGQGVSYEQYF.

The gene calls are TRBV29-1 and TRBJ1-1, with D hard to call. This CDR3 region has 11 residues. In germline, CDR1 is SQVTM, CDR2 ANQGSEA. Trimming shortened V by 3 bases and J by 7 bases, and 9 bases separated the two germline ends. In nucleotides, the CDR3 is TGCAGCGTTGACAGGTACGGTGAAGCTTTCTTT. Amino acid sequence: CSVDRYGEAFF.

This chain uses TRBV7-9 with TRBJ2-1; D call uncertain. Trimming cost V 4 bases and J 0 bases, with 10 bases left between them. CDR3 length: 15 residues. Germline values: CDR1 SEHNR, CDR2 FQNEAQ (reference sequence). The CDR3 here is CASSSLYSSYNEQFF. The DNA of the CDR3 is TGTGCCAGCAGCTCACTATATAGCTCCTACAATGAGCAGTTCTTC.

The genes are TRBV7-9 and TRBJ2-3; either TRBD1 or TRBD2 may supply D (6 bases each). The CDR3 has 12 amino acids. Germline-derived CDR1 and CDR2 are SEHNR and FQNEAQ (reference sequence). The V gene lost 5 bases and the J gene lost 9 bases, with 12 bases spanning the gap. This chain's CDR3 is CASSPKGGTQYF. The CDR3 DNA sequence: TGTGCCAGCAGCCCTAAGGGGGGCACGCAGTATTTT.

This clonotype was seen repeatedly, ten times or more. The rearrangement joins TRBV5-1 to TRBJ1-3; possibly TRBD1 for D (5 bases). V lost 4 bases to trimming and J lost 0 bases, with 11 bases between them. This CDR3 has 15 residues. The germline CDR1 and CDR2 sequences are SGHRS and YFSETQ. CDR3 nucleotides: TGCGCCAGCAGCCTGGATGGGGGCTCTGGAAACACCATATATTTT. Translation gives CASSLDGGSGNTIYF.

The chain couples TRBV5-1 to TRBJ1-1; D possibly corresponds to TRBD1 (6 bases). The CDR3 totals 13 residues. V lost 4 bases, J lost 4 bases, and 11 bases lay in between. Germline V gives CDR1 SGHRS, CDR2 YFSETQ. The CDR3 reads CASSRTGITEAFF. CDR3 in DNA: TGCGCCAGCAGCCGAACAGGGATCACTGAAGCTTTCTTT. The entire variable domain, with the rest obtained from reference TRBV5-1 and TRBJ1-1, is as follows: KAGVTQTPRYLIKTRGQQVTLSCSPISGHRSVSWYQQTPGQGLQFLFEYFSETQRNKGNFPGRFSGRQFSNSRSEMNVSTLELGDSALYLCASSRTGITEAFFGQGTRLTVV.

The chain combines TRBV12-3 or TRBV12-4 with TRBJ2-3; D might be TRBD2 (6 bases). V was shortened by 6 bases and J by 0 bases, with 10 bases between the two germline ends. This CDR3 is 14 amino acids long. The CDR3 DNA sequence: TGTGCCAGCAGGGCGGGGTTTAGCACAGATACGCAGTATTTT. Amino acids: CASRAGFSTDTQYF.

This clonotype appeared a few times. The V call is TRBV20-1, the J call TRBJ1-5, with D tentatively TRBD1 (6 bases). This CDR3 has 15 residues. V was pared by 0 bases and J by 2 bases, with 11 bases between. Germline lookup yields CDR1 DFQATT and CDR2 SNEGSKA (reference sequence). CDR3 coding DNA: TGCAGTGCTAGAGAGCTGACAGGCGGCAATCAGCCCCAGCATTTT. This sequence encodes CSARELTGGNQPQHF.

This clonotype was seen a few times. The rearrangement uses TRBV7-9 and TRBJ1-2; TRBD1 matches 9 bases. V was clipped by 5 bases and J by 4 bases; unmatched bases: 8. CDR1 and CDR2 (germline): SEHNR, FQNEAQ (reference sequence). The CDR3 extends over 15 amino acids. In DNA, the CDR3 is TGTGCCAGCAGCGCCTGGGACAGGGAGGGCTATGGCTACACCTTC. It yields the protein CASSAWDREGYGYTF.

This clonotype was detected many times. The junction departs from germline at one end; a sequencing error may be responsible. The chain links TRBV6-5 to TRBJ1-2; no clear D gene. This CDR3 region has 14 residues. Per germline, CDR1 MNHEY and CDR2 SVGAGI. CDR3 DNA: TGTGCCAGCAGTGACTCCACCCGTAAACAGGGCTACACCTTC. It is translated as CASSDSTRKQGYTF.

The V call is TRBV6-2 or TRBV6-3, the J call TRBJ2-5; 8 bases are a match to TRBD1. The ends lost 5 bases at V and 4 bases at J; junction bases unmatched: 3. The CDR3 extends over 13 amino acids. Per the germline V gene, CDR1 is MNHEY and CDR2 is SVGEGT. The CDR3 DNA follows: TGTGCCAGCAGTGGACAGGGTTCAGAGACCCAGTACTTC. This encodes CASSGQGSETQYF.

This clonotype was seen a handful of times. The J gene is TRBJ2-2, the V gene TRBV5-4; D remains ambiguous. Germline CDR1 and CDR2: SGHNT and YYREEE (reference sequence). The CDR3 contains 13 residues. Trimming shortened V by 1 base and J by 4 bases, and 5 bases separated the two germline ends. The CDR3 DNA reads as TGTGCCAGCAGCTTGCGCATCACCGGGGAGCTGTTTTTT. Its protein is CASSLRITGELFF.

The DNA for the CDR3 is TGTGCCAGCAGCCACGGACAGCCGGCGGGACAACTGTTTTTT. Translated, it gives CASSHGQPAGQLFF. This rearrangement joins TRBV7-2 to TRBJ1-4; the D gene is possibly TRBD1 (6 bases). The germline V and J ends were trimmed by 5 bases and 12 bases, with 19 bases remaining between them. The CDR3 runs 14 residues. Germline V gene sequence: CDR1 SGHTA, CDR2 FQGNSA.

This rearrangement joins TRBV12-3 or TRBV12-4 to TRBJ2-1; D possibly matches TRBD1 or TRBD2 (6 bases each). The CDR3 covers 13 residues. The V gene lost 8 bases and the J gene lost 3 bases, with 11 bases spanning the gap. The CDR3 here is CASARGVYNEQFF. As DNA, the CDR3 is TGTGCCAGCGCGAGGGGGGTCTACAATGAGCAGTTCTTC.